These T cell receptor beta chains were read from a single sample in a study of blood T cell repertoires in COVID-19. Method: immunoSEQ multiplex PCR; TCRdb's copy keeps in-frame clones and lacks some. The profile shows about 110,000 clones, nearly 90% of them singletons. Sequenced: peripheral blood. These TCRs come from a human donor in a cohort sampled during active COVID-19. The CDR3 runs from the conserved cysteine through the conserved F or W. The D gene is left open where the match is weak. The size entry is marked missing in some rows and otherwise reads once, few, many or a size class.

j_call: TRBJ2-7
d_call: TRBD2
clone_size: .
v_call: TRBV7-8
cdr3_nt: TGTGCCAGCAGCTTAGGGGCGGGAGGGGGCTACGAGCAGTACTTC
cdr3_aa: CASSLGAGGGYEQYF

j_call: TRBJ1-1
d_call: TRBD1
clone_size: .
v_call: TRBV14
cdr3_nt: TGTGCCAGCAGCCAAGATATCGGACAGGGGGCGGTGAACACTGAAGCTTTCTTT
cdr3_aa: CASSQDIGQGAVNTEAFF

j_call: TRBJ1-2
d_call: .
clone_size: .
v_call: TRBV7-9
cdr3_nt: TGTGCCAGCAGCGAAATCAGGGGCCTCGCCACCTCCAATAACTATGGCTACACCTTC
cdr3_aa: CASSEIRGLATSNNYGYTF

j_call: TRBJ1-5
d_call: .
clone_size: .
v_call: TRBV19
cdr3_nt: TGTGCCAGTCGTAAAACCGGGACTGAGAGGGGTTATAGCAATCAGCCCCAGCATTTT
cdr3_aa: CASRKTGTERGYSNQPQHF

j_call: TRBJ2-3
d_call: .
clone_size: .
v_call: TRBV5-1
cdr3_nt: TGCGCCAGCAGCAAAGGACTGCAAGGGGATACGCAGTATTTT
cdr3_aa: CASSKGLQGDTQYF

j_call: TRBJ2-2
d_call: .
clone_size: .
v_call: TRBV28
cdr3_nt: TGTGCCAGCAGCCCAGGCACCGGGGAGCTGTTTTTT
cdr3_aa: CASSPGTGELFF

j_call: TRBJ1-6
d_call: .
clone_size: .
v_call: TRBV7-9
cdr3_nt: TGTGCCAGCAGTTCCGGGGATTCACCCCTCCACTTT
cdr3_aa: CASSSGDSPLHF

j_call: TRBJ2-1
d_call: .
clone_size: .
v_call: TRBV5-5
cdr3_nt: TGTGCCAGCAGCACCACCAGCGACTCCTACAATGAGCAGTTCTTC
cdr3_aa: CASSTTSDSYNEQFF

j_call: TRBJ1-2
d_call: TRBD1
clone_size: once
v_call: TRBV15
cdr3_nt: TGTGCCACCAGCAGAGAACAGGGGGCGATTGGCTACACCTTC
cdr3_aa: CATSREQGAIGYTF

j_call: TRBJ1-3
d_call: .
clone_size: once
v_call: TRBV30
cdr3_nt: TGTGCCTCCTCACGGGGGGGAGAGAAGTACTCTGGAAACACCATATATTTT
cdr3_aa: CASSRGGEKYSGNTIYF

j_call: TRBJ2-4
d_call: TRBD2
clone_size: .
v_call: TRBV4-1
cdr3_nt: TGCGCCAGCAGCCAAGGACTAGCGGGGGGGCCAGCCAAAAACATTCAGTACTTC
cdr3_aa: CASSQGLAGGPAKNIQYF

j_call: TRBJ2-3
d_call: .
clone_size: .
v_call: TRBV5-4
cdr3_nt: TGTGCCAGCAGCTTAGCTATGGACAGCTTCAGCACAGATACGCAGTATTTT
cdr3_aa: CASSLAMDSFSTDTQYF

j_call: TRBJ2-1
d_call: TRBD2
clone_size: .
v_call: TRBV6-1
cdr3_nt: TGTGCCAGCAGTGAAGACGGGGGGATCGGTTACAATGAGCAGTTCTTC
cdr3_aa: CASSEDGGIGYNEQFF

j_call: TRBJ2-1
d_call: TRBD2
clone_size: once
v_call: TRBV5-1
cdr3_nt: TGCGCCAGCAGCTTGGGGACTAGCGGGAGAGGGTTCAATGAGCAGTTCTTC
cdr3_aa: CASSLGTSGRGFNEQFF

j_call: TRBJ2-4
d_call: .
clone_size: .
v_call: TRBV28
cdr3_nt: TGTGCCAGCAGTCGAGGGCCCGAAAACATTCAGTACTTC
cdr3_aa: CASSRGPENIQYF

j_call: TRBJ2-3
d_call: TRBD2
clone_size: .
v_call: TRBV19
cdr3_nt: TGTGCCAGTAGTGGTTTGAGGACTAGAAGTACAGATACGCAGTATTTT
cdr3_aa: CASSGLRTRSTDTQYF

j_call: TRBJ1-1
d_call: .
clone_size: .
v_call: TRBV6-5
cdr3_nt: TGTGCCAGCAGTTATTCCCCGGGGGCTGAAGCTTTCTTT
cdr3_aa: CASSYSPGAEAFF

j_call: TRBJ1-2
d_call: .
clone_size: .
v_call: TRBV4-2
cdr3_nt: TGTGCCAGCAGCCAAGATGAGGGGGGGCGAACTGTTAACTATGGCTACACCTTC
cdr3_aa: CASSQDEGGRTVNYGYTF

j_call: TRBJ2-7
d_call: .
clone_size: .
v_call: TRBV7-2
cdr3_nt: TGTGCCAGCAGCTTCTACAGGGCTTACGAGCAGTACTTC
cdr3_aa: CASSFYRAYEQYF

j_call: TRBJ2-7
d_call: TRBD1
clone_size: .
v_call: TRBV18
cdr3_nt: TGTGCCAGCTCACCACCTATGACAGGGGGGTCGGCCTACGAGCAGTACTTC
cdr3_aa: CASSPPMTGGSAYEQYF

j_call: TRBJ1-5
d_call: TRBD1
clone_size: .
v_call: TRBV18
cdr3_nt: TGTGCCAGCTCACCACGGACAGGGAGTCAGCCCCAGCATTTT
cdr3_aa: CASSPRTGSQPQHF

j_call: TRBJ1-1
d_call: TRBD1
clone_size: .
v_call: TRBV29-1
cdr3_nt: TGCAGCGTTGCGTACAGGGGCTTCACTGAAGCTTTCTTT
cdr3_aa: CSVAYRGFTEAFF

j_call: TRBJ2-7
d_call: TRBD1
clone_size: .
v_call: TRBV18
cdr3_nt: TGTGCCAGCTCACCGGGACAGGGTTGGAGAGAGCAGTACTTC
cdr3_aa: CASSPGQGWREQYF

j_call: TRBJ2-7
d_call: TRBD2
clone_size: once
v_call: TRBV28
cdr3_nt: TGTGCCAGCCGATACACCCGACTAGCGGGAAACGAGCAGTACTTC
cdr3_aa: CASRYTRLAGNEQYF

j_call: TRBJ2-7
d_call: .
clone_size: few
v_call: TRBV15
cdr3_nt: TGTGCCACCAGCAGAGGAGGGGGCGCGGGAGAGCAGTACTTC
cdr3_aa: CATSRGGGAGEQYF

j_call: TRBJ1-1
d_call: TRBD1
clone_size: .
v_call: TRBV18
cdr3_nt: TGTGCCAGCTCACCAACGACAGGGCCGAACACTGAAGCTTTCTTT
cdr3_aa: CASSPTTGPNTEAFF

j_call: TRBJ1-2
d_call: .
clone_size: .
v_call: TRBV2
cdr3_nt: TGTGCCAGCAGTGCTACAGGGTGGTCTGGCTACACCTTC
cdr3_aa: CASSATGWSGYTF

j_call: TRBJ2-1
d_call: .
clone_size: .
v_call: TRBV5-6
cdr3_nt: TGTGCCAGCAGCTTGAGAGGAGGGGCAAGGGAGCAGTTCTTC
cdr3_aa: CASSLRGGAREQFF

j_call: TRBJ2-7
d_call: TRBD1
clone_size: .
v_call: TRBV3-1/TRBV3-2
cdr3_nt: TGTGCCAGCAGCCAAAGGGGGCAGCAGTACTTC
cdr3_aa: CASSQRGQQYF

j_call: TRBJ1-3
d_call: .
clone_size: .
v_call: TRBV15
cdr3_nt: TGTGCCACCAGCAGAGATCTGGTCAGGTCGAACACCATATATTTT
cdr3_aa: CATSRDLVRSNTIYF

j_call: TRBJ2-4
d_call: .
clone_size: .
v_call: TRBV27
cdr3_nt: TGTGCCAGCCAGCAACAGGGCCAAAACATTCAGTACTTC
cdr3_aa: CASQQQGQNIQYF

j_call: TRBJ2-7
d_call: .
clone_size: .
v_call: TRBV10-3
cdr3_nt: TGTGCCATCAGTGCGGTAAACGAGATCTCCTACGAGCAGTACTTC
cdr3_aa: CAISAVNEISYEQYF

j_call: TRBJ2-2
d_call: .
clone_size: .
v_call: TRBV19
cdr3_nt: TGTGCCAGTAGTAACAGCAGGTCTCACACCGGGGAGCTGTTTTTT
cdr3_aa: CASSNSRSHTGELFF

j_call: TRBJ2-1
d_call: .
clone_size: .
v_call: TRBV5-1
cdr3_nt: TGCGCCAGCAGCTTGGTCGGGGGGCCCCGTGAGCAGTTCTTC
cdr3_aa: CASSLVGGPREQFF

j_call: TRBJ2-3
d_call: .
clone_size: .
v_call: TRBV5-4
cdr3_nt: TGTGCCAGCAGCTCCGGATCTAGGACAGATACGCAGTATTTT
cdr3_aa: CASSSGSRTDTQYF

j_call: TRBJ2-5
d_call: .
clone_size: .
v_call: TRBV3-1/TRBV3-2
cdr3_nt: TGTGCCAGCAGCCACGGACAGTTTTTGGGAGAGACCCAGTACTTC
cdr3_aa: CASSHGQFLGETQYF

j_call: TRBJ2-1
d_call: TRBD2
clone_size: .
v_call: TRBV7-3
cdr3_nt: TGTGCCAGCAGCTTAAACGGGGGGGACAATGAGCAGTTCTTC
cdr3_aa: CASSLNGGDNEQFF

j_call: TRBJ2-2
d_call: TRBD2
clone_size: .
v_call: TRBV5-4
cdr3_nt: TGTGCCAGCACCAAGGGACTAGCATTAGCGAACACCGGGGAGCTGTTTTTT
cdr3_aa: CASTKGLALANTGELFF

j_call: TRBJ2-2
d_call: .
clone_size: .
v_call: TRBV19
cdr3_nt: TGTGCCAGTTCGCTCGGGGCAGGGGACACCGGGGAGCTGTTTTTT
cdr3_aa: CASSLGAGDTGELFF

j_call: TRBJ2-3
d_call: TRBD1
clone_size: .
v_call: TRBV6-5
cdr3_nt: TGTGCCAGCAGCCACCGGGACAGGACAGATACGCAGTATTTT
cdr3_aa: CASSHRDRTDTQYF

j_call: TRBJ2-2
d_call: TRBD2
clone_size: .
v_call: TRBV24-1
cdr3_nt: TGTGCGACTAGAGGTAGGGTAGCGGGGGGTGACACCGGGGAGCTGTTTTTT
cdr3_aa: CATRGRVAGGDTGELFF

j_call: TRBJ1-5
d_call: .
clone_size: once
v_call: TRBV7-9
cdr3_nt: TGTGCCAGCAGCCCCCTAGATCAGCCCCAGCATTTT
cdr3_aa: CASSPLDQPQHF

j_call: TRBJ1-5
d_call: TRBD1
clone_size: .
v_call: TRBV18
cdr3_nt: TGTGCCAGCTCACCAGGGACAGGGGGCTGGAATCAGCCCCAGCATTTT
cdr3_aa: CASSPGTGGWNQPQHF

j_call: TRBJ2-2
d_call: .
clone_size: .
v_call: TRBV5-1
cdr3_nt: TGCGCCAGCAGCCAACGGGGGGCGGGGGCGAACACCGGGGAGCTGTTTTTT
cdr3_aa: CASSQRGAGANTGELFF

j_call: TRBJ1-1
d_call: .
clone_size: .
v_call: TRBV6-5
cdr3_nt: TGTGCCAGCAGTTCAGGGTACACTGAAGCTTTCTTT
cdr3_aa: CASSSGYTEAFF

j_call: TRBJ2-1
d_call: TRBD2
clone_size: many
v_call: TRBV7-2
cdr3_nt: TGTGCCAGCAGCTTAGGTCAGGCGGGAGCGGGAGGTGAGCAGTTCTTC
cdr3_aa: CASSLGQAGAGGEQFF

j_call: TRBJ2-3
d_call: .
clone_size: few
v_call: TRBV19
cdr3_nt: TGTGCCAGTAGTAGTGAGGCCTCGGTCCTAAATACGCAGTATTTT
cdr3_aa: CASSSEASVLNTQYF

j_call: TRBJ2-1
d_call: TRBD1
clone_size: .
v_call: TRBV5-8
cdr3_nt: TGTGCCAGCAGCCTGGGACAGGGGAGCTCCTACAATGAGCAGTTCTTC
cdr3_aa: CASSLGQGSSYNEQFF

j_call: TRBJ1-1
d_call: TRBD1
clone_size: .
v_call: TRBV5-4
cdr3_nt: TGTGCCAGCACCCCGGGACAGGGACTTATGAACACTGAAGCTTTCTTT
cdr3_aa: CASTPGQGLMNTEAFF

j_call: TRBJ1-2
d_call: TRBD1
clone_size: few
v_call: TRBV6-5
cdr3_nt: TGTGCCAGCAGTAGCCCTCGGACAGGGGGCTATGGCTACACCTTC
cdr3_aa: CASSSPRTGGYGYTF

j_call: TRBJ1-1
d_call: .
clone_size: .
v_call: TRBV15
cdr3_nt: TGTGCCACCAGCAGACGAGAAATCAACACTGAAGCTTTCTTT
cdr3_aa: CATSRREINTEAFF

j_call: TRBJ2-1
d_call: .
clone_size: .
v_call: TRBV29-1
cdr3_nt: TGCAGCGTTGAAGTGCAGGGTTTTCGTGAGCAGTTCTTC
cdr3_aa: CSVEVQGFREQFF

j_call: TRBJ2-1
d_call: TRBD1
clone_size: .
v_call: TRBV9
cdr3_nt: TGTGCCAGCAGCGTAACCGGGACAGGGGGCCTATACAATGAGCAGTTCTTC
cdr3_aa: CASSVTGTGGLYNEQFF

j_call: TRBJ2-7
d_call: .
clone_size: few
v_call: TRBV20-1
cdr3_nt: TGCAGTGCTAATGAGGCGGCGGCCCCTCACTACGAGCAGTACTTC
cdr3_aa: CSANEAAAPHYEQYF

j_call: TRBJ1-1
d_call: .
clone_size: .
v_call: TRBV29-1
cdr3_nt: TGCAGCGTTGACGGTGTGAACACTGAAGCTTTCTTT
cdr3_aa: CSVDGVNTEAFF

j_call: TRBJ2-2
d_call: .
clone_size: few
v_call: TRBV5-1
cdr3_nt: TGCGCCAGCAGCTTGACAGGATGGGATAACACCGGGGAGCTGTTTTTT
cdr3_aa: CASSLTGWDNTGELFF

j_call: TRBJ1-1
d_call: TRBD1
clone_size: .
v_call: TRBV2
cdr3_nt: TGTGCCAGCAGCCGACAGGGGAACACTGAAGCTTTCTTT
cdr3_aa: CASSRQGNTEAFF